This T cell receptor beta chain came from a study of shared clonotypes between healthy human individuals. Genomic DNA (from each subset) was split evenly across several immunoSEQ plates. TCRdb's table, derived via immunoSEQ multiplex PCR, lists solely in-frame clones and lacks some. The table shows hundreds of thousands of clones, with 95% to 97% occurring only once. The CDR3 length is 15 residues. Germline CDR1 reads MNHEY; CDR2 reads SMNVEV (reference sequence). V was clipped by 4 bases and J by 0 bases, with 10 bases between them. CD45RO-negative CD8 cells positively selected for CCR7 made up the naive population, which excluded terminally differentiated effector memory CD45RA+ cells. This clone has just one count. Its matching antigen is unknown. The study's findings and limits: Represented diversity (both genetic and exposure-history) was limited by the small number of donors.

This receptor was obtained from a woman in her thirties in good health. The gene calls are TRBV27 and TRBJ1-5; maybe TRBD1 (6 bases). The specimen sequenced was naive CD8+ T cells sorted from blood. CDR3 region: CASSWGQISNQPQHF. CDR3 in DNA: TGTGCCAGCAGTTGGGGGCAGATTAGCAATCAGCCCCAGCATTTT.